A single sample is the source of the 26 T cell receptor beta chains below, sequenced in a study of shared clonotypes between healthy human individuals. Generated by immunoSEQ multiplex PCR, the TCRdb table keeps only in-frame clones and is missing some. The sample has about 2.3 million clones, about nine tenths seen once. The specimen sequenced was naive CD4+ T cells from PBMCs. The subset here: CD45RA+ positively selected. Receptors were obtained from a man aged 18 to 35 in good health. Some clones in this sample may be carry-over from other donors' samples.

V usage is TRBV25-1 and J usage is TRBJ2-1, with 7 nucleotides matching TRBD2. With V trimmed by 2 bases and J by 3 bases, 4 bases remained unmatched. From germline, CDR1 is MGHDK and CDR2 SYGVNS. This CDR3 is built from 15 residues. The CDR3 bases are TGTGCCAGCAGTGAAGCTAGCGGAAACTACAATGAGCAGTTCTTC. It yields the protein CASSEASGNYNEQFF.

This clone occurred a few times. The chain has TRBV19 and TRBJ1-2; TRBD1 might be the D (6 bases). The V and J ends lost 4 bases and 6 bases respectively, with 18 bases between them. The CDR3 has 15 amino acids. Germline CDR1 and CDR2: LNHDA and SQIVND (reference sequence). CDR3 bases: TGTGCCAGTAGTAAATCGGCGGGACATAAGGATGGCTACACCTTC. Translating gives CASSKSAGHKDGYTF.

The CDR3 sequence: CSVGLAGGLIDTQYF. The CDR3 coding sequence is TGCAGCGTGGGACTAGCGGGAGGGTTGATCGATACGCAGTATTTT. The chain recombines TRBV29-1 with TRBJ2-3, with 16 bases aligning to TRBD2. The CDR3 is 15 amino acids. The germline V gene has CDR1 SQVTM and CDR2 ANQGSEA. V shed 6 bases, J shed 6 bases, and the junction held 6 bases outside the gene matches.

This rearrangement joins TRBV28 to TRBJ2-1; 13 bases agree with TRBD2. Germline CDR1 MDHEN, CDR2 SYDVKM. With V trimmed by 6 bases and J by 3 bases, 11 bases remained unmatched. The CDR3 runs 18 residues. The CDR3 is CASRGTSGNVVIYNEQFF. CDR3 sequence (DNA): TGTGCCAGCAGGGGGACTAGCGGGAATGTGGTGATCTACAATGAGCAGTTCTTC.

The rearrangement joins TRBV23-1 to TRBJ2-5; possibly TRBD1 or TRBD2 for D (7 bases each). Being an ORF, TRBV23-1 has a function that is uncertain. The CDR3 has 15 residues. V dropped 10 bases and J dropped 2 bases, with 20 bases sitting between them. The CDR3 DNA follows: TGCGCCAAAATAGGGAGGGGGCCAAAACAAGAGACCCAGTACTTC. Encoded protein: CAKIGRGPKQETQYF.

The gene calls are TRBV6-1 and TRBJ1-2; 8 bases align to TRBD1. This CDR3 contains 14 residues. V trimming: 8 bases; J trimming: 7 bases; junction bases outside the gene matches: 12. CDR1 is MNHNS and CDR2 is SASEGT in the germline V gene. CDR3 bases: TGTGCCAGCCAAAACCGGGACAGGCTCTTTGGCTACACCTTC. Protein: CASQNRDRLFGYTF.

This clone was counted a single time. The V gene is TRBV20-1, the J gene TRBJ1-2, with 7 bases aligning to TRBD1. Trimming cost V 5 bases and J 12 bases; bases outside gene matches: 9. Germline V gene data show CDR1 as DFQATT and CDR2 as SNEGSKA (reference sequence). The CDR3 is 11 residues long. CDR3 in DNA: TGCAGTGCTGCGACAGGGAGGGGTGACACCTTC. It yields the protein CSAATGRGDTF.

DNA for the CDR3: TGCGCCAGCAGCCAAGATCGAGCGGTTTACACTGAAGCTTTCTTT. Amino acid sequence: CASSQDRAVYTEAFF. The chain employs TRBV4-3 and TRBJ1-1, with D hard to call. Between the trimmed V and J ends, which lost 0 bases and 3 bases, there was a span of 11 bases. The CDR3 runs 15 residues. CDR1 and CDR2 from the germline V gene are LGHNA and YSLEER.

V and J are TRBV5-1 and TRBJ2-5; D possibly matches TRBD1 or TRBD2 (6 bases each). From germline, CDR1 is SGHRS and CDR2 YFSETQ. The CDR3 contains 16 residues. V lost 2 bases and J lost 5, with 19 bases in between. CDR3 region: CASSLGGMDLGETQYF. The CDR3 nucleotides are TGCGCCAGCAGCTTAGGGGGGATGGACCTTGGGGAGACCCAGTACTTC.

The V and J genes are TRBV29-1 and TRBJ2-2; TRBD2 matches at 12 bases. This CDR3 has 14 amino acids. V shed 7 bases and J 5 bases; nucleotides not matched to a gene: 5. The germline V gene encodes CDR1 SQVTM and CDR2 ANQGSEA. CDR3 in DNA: TGCAGCGGGAGACTAGCGGGAGTTACCGGGGAGCTGTTTTTT. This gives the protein CSGRLAGVTGELFF.

The CDR3 sequence: CASSLVGTVNTEAFF. In DNA, the CDR3 is TGTGCCAGCAGCTTAGTAGGGACAGTGAACACTGAAGCTTTCTTT. V is TRBV7-2 and J is TRBJ1-1; 7 bases line up with TRBD1. CDR1 SGHTA and CDR2 FQGNSA come from the germline V gene. The ends lost 1 base at V and 0 bases at J; junction bases unmatched: 2. The CDR3 is 15 residues long. Supplemented by reference TRBV7-2 and TRBJ1-1, the full variable domain reads GAGVSQSPSNKVTEKGKDVELRCDPISGHTALYWYRQSLGQGLEFLIYFQGNSAPDKSGLPSDRFSAERTGGSVSTLTIQRTQQEDSAVYLCASSLVGTVNTEAFFGQGTRLTVV.

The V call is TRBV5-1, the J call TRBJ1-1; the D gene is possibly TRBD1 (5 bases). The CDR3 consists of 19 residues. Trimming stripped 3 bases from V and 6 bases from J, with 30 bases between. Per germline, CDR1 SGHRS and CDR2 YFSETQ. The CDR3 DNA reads TGCGCCAGCAGCTCCAGAGGCTCCGGGACCGCGGGGGTAAAGCCTGAAGCTTTCTTT. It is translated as CASSSRGSGTAGVKPEAFF.

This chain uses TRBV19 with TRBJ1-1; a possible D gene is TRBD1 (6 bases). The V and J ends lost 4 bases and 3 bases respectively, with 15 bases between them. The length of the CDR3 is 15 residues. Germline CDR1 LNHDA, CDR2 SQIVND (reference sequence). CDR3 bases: TGTGCCAGTAGTACCACCGGGACAAGTTACACTGAAGCTTTCTTT. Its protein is CASSTTGTSYTEAFF.

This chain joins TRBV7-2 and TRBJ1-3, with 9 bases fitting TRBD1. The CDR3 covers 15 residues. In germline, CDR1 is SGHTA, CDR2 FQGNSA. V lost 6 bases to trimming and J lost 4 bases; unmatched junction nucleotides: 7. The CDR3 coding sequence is TGTGCCAGCAGACTTGACAGGGGGTTCGGAAACACCATATATTTT. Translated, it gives CASRLDRGFGNTIYF.

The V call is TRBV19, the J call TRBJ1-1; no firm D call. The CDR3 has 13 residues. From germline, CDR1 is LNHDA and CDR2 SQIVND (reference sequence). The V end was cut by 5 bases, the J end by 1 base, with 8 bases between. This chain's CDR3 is CASSRAENTEAFF. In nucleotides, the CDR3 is TGTGCCAGTAGTCGGGCCGAGAACACTGAAGCTTTCTTT.

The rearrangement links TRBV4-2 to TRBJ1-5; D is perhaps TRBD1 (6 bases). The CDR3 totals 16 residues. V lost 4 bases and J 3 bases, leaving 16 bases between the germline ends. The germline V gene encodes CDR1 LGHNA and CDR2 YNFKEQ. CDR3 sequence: CASSPQEGGTNQPQHF. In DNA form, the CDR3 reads TGTGCCAGCAGCCCCCAGGAGGGGGGGACCAATCAGCCCCAGCATTTT.

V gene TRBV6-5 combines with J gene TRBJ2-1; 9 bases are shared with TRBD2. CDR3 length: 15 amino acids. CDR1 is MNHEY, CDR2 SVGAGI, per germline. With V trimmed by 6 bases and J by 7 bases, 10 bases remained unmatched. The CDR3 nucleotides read TGTGCCAGCAGGAAAGTCCTAGCGGGACTTAATGAGCAGTTCTTC. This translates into CASRKVLAGLNEQFF.

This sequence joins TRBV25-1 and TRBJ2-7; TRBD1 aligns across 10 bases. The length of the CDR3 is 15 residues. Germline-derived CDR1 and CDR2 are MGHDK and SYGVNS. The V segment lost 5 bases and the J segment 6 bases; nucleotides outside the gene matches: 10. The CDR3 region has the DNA TGTGCCAGCAGTACCCCGGGACAGGGGATTTTCGAGCAGTACTTC. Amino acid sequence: CASSTPGQGIFEQYF.

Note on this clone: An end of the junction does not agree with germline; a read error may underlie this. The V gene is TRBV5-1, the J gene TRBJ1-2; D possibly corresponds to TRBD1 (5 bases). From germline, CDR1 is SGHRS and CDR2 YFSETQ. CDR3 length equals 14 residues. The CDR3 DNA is TGCGCCGGCAGCATCGGGACCGGGTTCTATGGCTACACCTTC. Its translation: CAGSIGTGFYGYTF.

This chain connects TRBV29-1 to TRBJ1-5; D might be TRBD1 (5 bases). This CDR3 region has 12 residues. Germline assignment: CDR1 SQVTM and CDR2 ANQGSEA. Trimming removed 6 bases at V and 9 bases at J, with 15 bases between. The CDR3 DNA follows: TGCAGCGTGGGGGGGGAGGTAGGGCCCCAGCATTTT. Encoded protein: CSVGGEVGPQHF.

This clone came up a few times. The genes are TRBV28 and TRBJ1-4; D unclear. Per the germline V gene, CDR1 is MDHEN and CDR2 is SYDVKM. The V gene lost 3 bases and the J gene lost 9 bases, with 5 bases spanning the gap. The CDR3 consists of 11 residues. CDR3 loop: CASSFEKKLFF. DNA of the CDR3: TGTGCCAGCAGTTTCGAGAAAAAACTGTTTTTT.

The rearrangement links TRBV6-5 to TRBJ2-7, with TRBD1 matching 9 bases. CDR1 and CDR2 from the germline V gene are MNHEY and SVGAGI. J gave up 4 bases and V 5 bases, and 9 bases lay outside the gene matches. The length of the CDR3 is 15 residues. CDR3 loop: CASSTTGQGSYEQYF. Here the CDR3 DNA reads TGTGCCAGCAGTACCACGGGACAGGGTTCTTACGAGCAGTACTTC.

The CDR3 region is CASSPGRGYEKLFF. Here the CDR3 DNA reads TGTGCCAGCAGTCCGGGCAGGGGGTATGAAAAACTGTTTTTT. The chain joins TRBV28 to TRBJ1-4; 7 positions match TRBD1. This CDR3 is built from 14 residues. CDR1 is MDHEN, CDR2 SYDVKM, per germline. With V trimmed by 5 bases and J by 6 bases, 6 bases remained unmatched.

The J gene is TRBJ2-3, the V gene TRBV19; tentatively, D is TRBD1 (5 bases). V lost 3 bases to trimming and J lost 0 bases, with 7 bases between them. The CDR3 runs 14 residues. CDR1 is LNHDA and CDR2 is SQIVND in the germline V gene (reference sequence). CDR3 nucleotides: TGTGCCAGTAGTATCAGGACAAGCACAGATACGCAGTATTTT. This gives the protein CASSIRTSTDTQYF.

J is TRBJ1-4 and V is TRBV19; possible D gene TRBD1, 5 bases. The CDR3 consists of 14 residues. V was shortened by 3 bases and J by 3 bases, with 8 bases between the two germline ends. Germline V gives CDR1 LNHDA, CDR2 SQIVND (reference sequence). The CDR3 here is CASSMVGANEKLFF. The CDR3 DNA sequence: TGTGCCAGTAGTATGGTGGGGGCTAATGAAAAACTGTTTTTT.

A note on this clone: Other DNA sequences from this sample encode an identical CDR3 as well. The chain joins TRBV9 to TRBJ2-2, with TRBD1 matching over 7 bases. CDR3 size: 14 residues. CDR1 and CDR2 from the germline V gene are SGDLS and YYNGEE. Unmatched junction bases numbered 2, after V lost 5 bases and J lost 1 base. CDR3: CASRTGQNTGELFF. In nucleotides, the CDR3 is TGTGCCAGCAGGACAGGGCAGAACACCGGGGAGCTGTTTTTT. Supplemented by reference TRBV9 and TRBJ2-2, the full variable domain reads DSGVTQTPKHLITATGQRVTLRCSPRSGDLSVYWYQQSLDQGLQFLIQYYNGEERAKGNILERFSAQQFPDLHSELNLSSLELGDSALYFCASRTGQNTGELFFGEGSRLTVL.